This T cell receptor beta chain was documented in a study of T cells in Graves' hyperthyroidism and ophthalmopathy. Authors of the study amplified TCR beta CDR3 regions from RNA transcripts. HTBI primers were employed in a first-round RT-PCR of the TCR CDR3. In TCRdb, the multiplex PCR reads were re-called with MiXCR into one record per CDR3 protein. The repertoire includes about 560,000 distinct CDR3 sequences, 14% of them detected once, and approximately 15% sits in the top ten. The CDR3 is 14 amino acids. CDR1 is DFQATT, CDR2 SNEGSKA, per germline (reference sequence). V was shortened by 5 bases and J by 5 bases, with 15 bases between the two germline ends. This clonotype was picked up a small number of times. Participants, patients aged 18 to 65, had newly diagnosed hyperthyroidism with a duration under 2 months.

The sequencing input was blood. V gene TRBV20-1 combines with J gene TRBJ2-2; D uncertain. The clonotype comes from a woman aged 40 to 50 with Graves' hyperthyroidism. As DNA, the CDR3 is TGCAGTGCTTCTCCGGTCCTAGTGACCGGGGAGCTGTTTTTT. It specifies CSASPVLVTGELFF.